Shown below are 21 T cell receptor beta chains from a single sample sequenced in a study of T cells in narcolepsy. Measured with immunoSEQ multiplex PCR; TCRdb has only the in-frame clones, and not every one. The table lists fewer than 40,000 clones, around 75% of them singletons. The specimen sequenced was CD45RA- memory CD4+ T cells from PBMCs. These receptor sequences come from a human donor with narcolepsy.

CDR3 DNA: TGCAGCGTTGCCCCCAGCCCTAATCAGCCCCAGCATTTT. Protein product: CSVAPSPNQPQHF. The V and J genes are TRBV29-1 and TRBJ1-5; D is ambiguous. The CDR3 sequence is 13 residues long. Trimming removed 4 bases at V and 4 bases at J, with 11 bases between. Germline V gene lookup returns CDR1 SQVTM and CDR2 ANQGSEA.

V and J are TRBV5-4 and TRBJ2-7; tentatively, D is TRBD2 (6 bases). The CDR3 length is 16 residues. Germline V gene lookup returns CDR1 SGHNT and CDR2 YYREEE (reference sequence). V was clipped by 0 bases and J by 2 bases, with 15 bases between them. Written as DNA, the CDR3 is TGTGCCAGCAGCTTGGCCCAGCGGGCCTCCCCCTACGAGCAGTACTTC. It yields the protein CASSLAQRASPYEQYF.

There are a few counts of this clone. V and J are TRBV19 and TRBJ1-1; tentative D call: TRBD1 (6 bases). V was shortened by 0 bases and J by 3 bases, with 11 bases between the two germline ends. This CDR3 is 15 amino acids long. CDR1 is LNHDA and CDR2 is SQIVND in the germline V gene (reference sequence). CDR3 loop: CASSIERTVYTEAFF. The CDR3 DNA reads as TGTGCCAGTAGTATAGAAAGGACAGTCTACACTGAAGCTTTCTTT.

This sequence joins TRBV7-7 and TRBJ2-7, with a tentative D call TRBD2 (7 bases). Trimming removed 1 base from V and 6 bases from J, with 13 bases in between. The germline V gene has CDR1 SSHAT and CDR2 FNYEAQ (reference sequence). This CDR3 comprises 14 residues. The DNA for the CDR3 is TGTGCCAGCAGCTTAGAGGGGGGGGTAAGCGAGCAGTACTTC. It is translated as CASSLEGGVSEQYF.

This rearrangement joins TRBV6-4 to TRBJ2-6; D unclear. Trimming shortened V by 2 bases and J by 1 base, and 9 bases separated the two germline ends. Germline CDR1 is MRHNA and CDR2 is SNTAGT. There are 16 residues in the CDR3. Here the CDR3 reads CASSDPIGSGANVLTF. The CDR3 nucleotides read TGTGCCAGCAGTGACCCTATAGGTTCTGGGGCCAACGTCCTGACTTTC.

The chain joins TRBV9 to TRBJ1-2, with 11 bases that match TRBD1. CDR1 and CDR2 (germline): SGDLS, YYNGEE. This CDR3 contains 13 residues. After removal of 3 bases from V and 10 bases from J, the junction contained 5 bases not matched to a gene. CDR3 region: CASSAGQGVDYTF. The CDR3 DNA is TGTGCCAGCAGCGCGGGACAGGGGGTAGACTACACCTTC.

The gene calls are TRBV5-1 and TRBJ1-1; D not certain. Germline loops: CDR1 SGHRS, CDR2 YFSETQ. The CDR3 runs to 14 residues. Trimming stripped 0 bases from V and 2 bases from J, with 8 bases between. The CDR3: CASSLGPANTEAFF. DNA of the CDR3: TGCGCCAGCAGCTTGGGGCCAGCTAACACTGAAGCTTTCTTT.

A few counts support this clone. The chain links TRBV27 to TRBJ2-1; 7 nucleotides align to TRBD2. This CDR3 is built from 16 residues. Germline V gene sequence: CDR1 MNHEY, CDR2 SMNVEV (reference sequence). Germline trimming cut 6 bases from V and 4 bases from J; bases unmatched to any gene: 12. The CDR3 loop is CASSPRSGSGYNEQFF. The CDR3 region has the DNA TGTGCCAGCAGCCCCCGGAGTGGTAGCGGGTACAATGAGCAGTTCTTC.

This clone was detected once. This sequence joins TRBV5-1 and TRBJ2-1, with TRBD1 matching over 7 bases. The CDR3 sequence is 14 residues long. Germline CDR1 SGHRS, CDR2 YFSETQ. The ends lost 4 bases at V and 2 bases at J; junction bases unmatched: 3. In DNA, the CDR3 is TGCGCCAGCAGCCGGGACAGCACCTACAATGAGCAGTTCTTC. Translated, it gives CASSRDSTYNEQFF.

The CDR3 DNA follows: TGTGCCAGCAGCTTAGCCAGGCCGGGCAATCAGCCCCAGCATTTT. Its translation: CASSLARPGNQPQHF. The genes are TRBV5-6 and TRBJ1-5; D remains ambiguous. This CDR3 is built from 15 residues. Germline values: CDR1 SGHDT, CDR2 YYEEEE. V was shortened by 2 bases and J by 2 bases, with 11 bases between the two germline ends. The full variable domain, rest sourced from reference TRBV5-6 and TRBJ1-5, is DAGVTQSPTHLIKTRGQQVTLRCSPKSGHDTVSWYQQALGQGPQFIFQYYEEEERQRGNFPDRFSGHQFPNYSSELNVNALLLGDSALYLCASSLARPGNQPQHFGDGTRLSIL.

V is TRBV5-1 and J is TRBJ2-7; 9 bases line up with TRBD1. Per germline, CDR1 SGHRS and CDR2 YFSETQ. The CDR3 runs to 13 residues. With 5 bases clipped from V and 6 bases from J, the junction kept 6 bases outside the gene matches. Here the CDR3 reads CASSSGTGSEQYF. The CDR3 nucleotides read TGCGCCAGCAGTTCCGGGACAGGGAGCGAGCAGTACTTC. The entire variable domain, with the rest obtained from reference TRBV5-1 and TRBJ2-7, is as follows: KAGVTQTPRYLIKTRGQQVTLSCSPISGHRSVSWYQQTPGQGLQFLFEYFSETQRNKGNFPGRFSGRQFSNSRSEMNVSTLELGDSALYLCASSSGTGSEQYFGPGTRLTVT.

The chain combines TRBV25-1 with TRBJ1-2; D perhaps matches TRBD1 (6 bases). The CDR3 consists of 13 residues. Germline-derived CDR1 and CDR2 are MGHDK and SYGVNS. V was pared by 11 bases and J by 1 base, with 14 bases between. In DNA, the CDR3 is TGTGCCCCGGACAGTTCCGATAACTATGGCTACACCTTC. The encoded protein is CAPDSSDNYGYTF.

The chain combines TRBV7-9 with TRBJ2-3; D is ambiguous. Trimming removed 1 base from V and 6 bases from J, with 5 bases in between. Germline-derived CDR1 and CDR2 are SEHNR and FQNEAQ (reference sequence). This CDR3 is 12 amino acids long. The DNA for the CDR3 is TGTGCCAGCAGCTTAGGGTTCGATACGCAGTATTTT. Residues: CASSLGFDTQYF.

The chain has TRBV6-5 and TRBJ2-5, with TRBD2 matching 14 bases. V lost 5 bases to trimming and J lost 4 bases; unmatched junction nucleotides: 3. Germline CDR1 is MNHEY and CDR2 is SVGAGI. CDR3 size: 15 residues. In DNA, the CDR3 is TGTGCCAGCAGTGGGACTAGCGGGAGACCAGAGACCCAGTACTTC. This translates into CASSGTSGRPETQYF.

This rearrangement joins TRBV11-3 to TRBJ2-3; 8 bases are shared with TRBD2. V shed 6 bases, J shed 5 bases, and the junction held 7 bases outside the gene matches. The germline V gene encodes CDR1 SGHNT and CDR2 YENEEA. The CDR3 consists of 14 residues. CDR3 sequence (DNA): TGTGCCAGCAGACGGACGGGAGGGCAAGATACGCAGTATTTT. Translated: CASRRTGGQDTQYF.

V and J are TRBV14 and TRBJ2-1; 8 nucleotides line up with TRBD1. This CDR3 has 15 amino acids. With 4 bases clipped from V and 5 bases from J, the junction kept 7 bases outside the gene matches. Germline CDR1 SGHDN, CDR2 FVKESK. The CDR3 DNA reads TGTGCCAGCAGCCTGACGGGGACAGGTAACAATGAGCAGTTCTTC. This translates into CASSLTGTGNNEQFF. The variable domain in full, with the rest retrieved from reference TRBV14 and TRBJ2-1, is EAGVTQFPSHSVIEKGQTVTLRCDPISGHDNLYWYRRVMGKEIKFLLHFVKESKQDESGMPNNRFLAERTGGTYSTLKVQPAELEDSGVYFCASSLTGTGNNEQFFGPGTRLTVL.

J is TRBJ1-1 and V is TRBV19, with TRBD1 as a possible D gene (5 bases). With 3 bases removed from V and 3 bases from J, the gap between germline ends came to 14 bases. Per the germline V gene, CDR1 is LNHDA and CDR2 is SQIVND (reference sequence). This CDR3 has 15 residues. CDR3 sequence: CASSIRSGLDTEAFF. The DNA of the CDR3 is TGTGCCAGTAGTATCAGGTCAGGGTTGGACACTGAAGCTTTCTTT.

The chain is built from TRBV10-3 and TRBJ2-1, with 7 bases fitting TRBD2. The CDR3 covers 17 residues. Germline CDR1 reads ENHRY; CDR2 reads SYGVKD. With V trimmed by 2 bases and J by 0 bases, 7 bases remained unmatched. CDR3 loop: CAISEISGPSSYNEQFF. The CDR3 nucleotides are TGTGCCATCAGTGAGATTAGCGGGCCCAGCTCCTACAATGAGCAGTTCTTC.

V and J are TRBV7-2 and TRBJ2-1, with a possible D match to TRBD2 (5 bases). The CDR3 runs 14 residues. V was cut by 4 bases and J by 7 bases, with 14 bases left in between. Germline assignment: CDR1 SGHTA and CDR2 FQGNSA. CDR3 DNA: TGTGCCAGCAGCTCAACTCCGGGAAGGAATGAGCAGTTCTTC. It specifies CASSSTPGRNEQFF.

This rearrangement joins TRBV25-1 to TRBJ1-1; D gene unclear. V shed 6 bases and J shed 1 base, with 12 bases lying between them. The CDR3 is made up of 14 amino acids. Germline V CDR1 and CDR2: MGHDK, SYGVNS. Here the CDR3 reads CASRHHGQNTEAFF. In DNA form, the CDR3 reads TGTGCCAGCAGACACCACGGGCAGAACACTGAAGCTTTCTTT.

V gene TRBV11-1 combines with J gene TRBJ1-2; no definite D call. The germline CDR1 and CDR2 sequences are SGHAT and FQDESV (reference sequence). The CDR3 extends over 18 amino acids. The V end was cut by 0 bases, the J end by 1 base, with 18 bases between. CDR3 amino acids: CASSLARAGTVNNYGYTF. The CDR3 DNA sequence: TGTGCCAGCAGCTTAGCGCGTGCAGGCACCGTCAATAACTATGGCTACACCTTC.